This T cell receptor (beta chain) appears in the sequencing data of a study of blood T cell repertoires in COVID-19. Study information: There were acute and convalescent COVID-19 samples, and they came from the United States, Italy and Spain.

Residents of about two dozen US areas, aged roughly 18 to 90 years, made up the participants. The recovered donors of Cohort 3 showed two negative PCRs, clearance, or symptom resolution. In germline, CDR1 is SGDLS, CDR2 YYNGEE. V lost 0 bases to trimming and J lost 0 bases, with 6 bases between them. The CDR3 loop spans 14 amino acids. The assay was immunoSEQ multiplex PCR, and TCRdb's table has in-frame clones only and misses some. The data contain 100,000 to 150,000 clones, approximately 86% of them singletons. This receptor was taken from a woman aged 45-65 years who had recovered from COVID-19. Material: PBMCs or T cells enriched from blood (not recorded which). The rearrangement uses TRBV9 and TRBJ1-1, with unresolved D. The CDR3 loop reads CASSVAPVNTEAFF. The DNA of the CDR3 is TGTGCCAGCAGCGTAGCTCCGGTGAACACTGAAGCTTTCTTT. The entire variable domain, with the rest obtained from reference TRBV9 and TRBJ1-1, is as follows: DSGVTQTPKHLITATGQRVTLRCSPRSGDLSVYWYQQSLDQGLQFLIQYYNGEERAKGNILERFSAQQFPDLHSELNLSSLELGDSALYFCASSVAPVNTEAFFGQGTRLTVV.